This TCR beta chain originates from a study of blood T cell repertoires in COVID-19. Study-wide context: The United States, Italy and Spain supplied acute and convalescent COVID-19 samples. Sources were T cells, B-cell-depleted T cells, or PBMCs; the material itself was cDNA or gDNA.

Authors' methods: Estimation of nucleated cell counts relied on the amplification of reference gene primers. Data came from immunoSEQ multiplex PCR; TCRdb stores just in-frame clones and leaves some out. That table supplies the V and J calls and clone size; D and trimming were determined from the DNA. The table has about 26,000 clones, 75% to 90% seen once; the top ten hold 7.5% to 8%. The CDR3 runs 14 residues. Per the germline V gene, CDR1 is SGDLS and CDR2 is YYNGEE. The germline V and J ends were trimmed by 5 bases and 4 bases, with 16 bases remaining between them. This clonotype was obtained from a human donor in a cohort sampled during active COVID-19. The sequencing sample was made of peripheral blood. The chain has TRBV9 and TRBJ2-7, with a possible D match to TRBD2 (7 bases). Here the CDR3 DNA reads TGTGCCAGCAGTCGGGGAGGGGGGCTATACGAGCAGTACTTC. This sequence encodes CASSRGGGLYEQYF.